This T cell receptor (beta chain) is drawn from a study of regulatory T cells in long-lasting Graves disease. This clonotype was seen repeatedly, ten times or more. iRepertoire HTBI primers and Arm-PCR of CDR3 regions built TCR beta libraries. MiXCR, applied by TCRdb to the multiplex PCR reads, yields one record per CDR3 protein. The table records 530,000 or so distinct CDR3 sequences, around 15% of them present only once. Time point defined: newly diagnosed GD, antithyroid drugs for less than 3 months. Construction of the TCR library relied on RNA isolated from PBMCs. This CDR3 comprises 16 residues. CDR1 and CDR2 from the germline V gene are MGHRA and YSYEKL. V was pared by 1 base and J by 5 bases, with 10 bases of the junction left unmatched. The same data also went into a second study, on T cells in Graves' hyperthyroidism and ophthalmopathy.

This TCR derives from a man younger than 35 with Graves disease. The sequencing used peripheral blood mononuclear cells (PBMCs), collected at new diagnosis, from a patient treated with antithyroid drugs. The chain couples TRBV4-1 to TRBJ2-7; 8 bases map to TRBD1. The CDR3: CASSQGDRYEYDEQYF. The DNA of the CDR3 is TGCGCCAGCAGCCAAGGGGACAGGTACGAATACGACGAGCAGTACTTC.